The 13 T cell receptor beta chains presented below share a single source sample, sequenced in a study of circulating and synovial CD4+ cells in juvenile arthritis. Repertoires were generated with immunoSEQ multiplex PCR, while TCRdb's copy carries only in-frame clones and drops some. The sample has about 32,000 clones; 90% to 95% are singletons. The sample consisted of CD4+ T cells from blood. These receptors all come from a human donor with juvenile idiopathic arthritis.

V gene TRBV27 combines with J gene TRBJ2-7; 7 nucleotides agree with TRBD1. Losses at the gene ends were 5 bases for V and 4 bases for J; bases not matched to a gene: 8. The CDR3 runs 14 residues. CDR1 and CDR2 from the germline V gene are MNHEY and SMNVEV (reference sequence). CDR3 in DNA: TGTGCCAGCAGTCCATCGAGGACAGGATACGAGCAGTACTTC. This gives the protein CASSPSRTGYEQYF.

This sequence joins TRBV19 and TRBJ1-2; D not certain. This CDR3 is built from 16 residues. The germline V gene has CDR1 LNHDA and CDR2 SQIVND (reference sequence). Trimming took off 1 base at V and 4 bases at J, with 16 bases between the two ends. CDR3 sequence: CASSIVSGPTLYGYTF. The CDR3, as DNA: TGTGCCAGTAGTATAGTCTCGGGTCCAACACTCTATGGCTACACCTTC.

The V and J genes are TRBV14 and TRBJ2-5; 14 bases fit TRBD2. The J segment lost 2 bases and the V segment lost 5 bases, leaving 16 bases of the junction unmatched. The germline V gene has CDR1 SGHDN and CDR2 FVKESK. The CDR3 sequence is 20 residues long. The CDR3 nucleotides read TGTGCCAGCAGCACCCCAAACCCGGGACTAGCGGGAGTGGGGCAAGAGACCCAGTACTTC. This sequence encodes CASSTPNPGLAGVGQETQYF.

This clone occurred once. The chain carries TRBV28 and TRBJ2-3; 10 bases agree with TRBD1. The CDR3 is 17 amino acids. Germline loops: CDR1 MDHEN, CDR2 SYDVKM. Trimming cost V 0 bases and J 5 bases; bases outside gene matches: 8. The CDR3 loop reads CASSLWGPGQGKDTQYF. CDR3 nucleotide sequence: TGTGCCAGCAGTTTATGGGGACCGGGACAGGGGAAAGATACGCAGTATTTT.

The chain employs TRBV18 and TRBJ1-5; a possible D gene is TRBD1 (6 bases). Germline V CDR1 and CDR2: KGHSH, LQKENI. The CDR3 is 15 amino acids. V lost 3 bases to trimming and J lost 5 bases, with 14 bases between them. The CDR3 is CASSPRGGGDQPQHF. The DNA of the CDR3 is TGTGCCAGCTCACCCAGGGGAGGGGGGGATCAGCCCCAGCATTTT.

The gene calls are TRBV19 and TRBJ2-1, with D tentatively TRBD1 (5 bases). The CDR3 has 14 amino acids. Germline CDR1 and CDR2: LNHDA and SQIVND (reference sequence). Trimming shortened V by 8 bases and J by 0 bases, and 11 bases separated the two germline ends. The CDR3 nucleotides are TGTGCCAGTGAAACAGGTAGCTCCTACAATGAGCAGTTCTTC. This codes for CASETGSSYNEQFF.

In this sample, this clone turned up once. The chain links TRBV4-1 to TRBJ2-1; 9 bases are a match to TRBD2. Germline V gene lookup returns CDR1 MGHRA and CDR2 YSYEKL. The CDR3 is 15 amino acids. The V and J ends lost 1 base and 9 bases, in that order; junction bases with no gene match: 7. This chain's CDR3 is CASSQVINSGSEQFF. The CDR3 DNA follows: TGCGCCAGCAGCCAAGTAATCAATAGCGGGAGTGAGCAGTTCTTC.

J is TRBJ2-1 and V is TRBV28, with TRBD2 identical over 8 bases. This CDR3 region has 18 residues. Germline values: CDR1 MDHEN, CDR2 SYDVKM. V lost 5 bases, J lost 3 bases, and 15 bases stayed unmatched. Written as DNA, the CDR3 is TGTGCCAGCAGTCCTCACGAAGGGGCGGGAGGAAACTACAATGAGCAGTTCTTC. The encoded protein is CASSPHEGAGGNYNEQFF.

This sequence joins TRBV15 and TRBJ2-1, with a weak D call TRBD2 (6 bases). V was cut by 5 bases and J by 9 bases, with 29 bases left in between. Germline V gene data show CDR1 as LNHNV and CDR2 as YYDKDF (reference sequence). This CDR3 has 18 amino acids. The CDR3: CATSYDTLALNGYGEQFF. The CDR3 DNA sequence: TGTGCCACCAGCTACGATACACTAGCCCTAAACGGGTATGGTGAGCAGTTCTTC.

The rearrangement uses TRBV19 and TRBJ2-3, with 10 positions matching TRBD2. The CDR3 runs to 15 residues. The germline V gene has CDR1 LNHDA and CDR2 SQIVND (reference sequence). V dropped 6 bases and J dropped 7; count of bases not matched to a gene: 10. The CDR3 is CASRPTGTSENTQYF. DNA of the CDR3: TGTGCCAGTAGGCCGACCGGGACTAGCGAAAATACGCAGTATTTT.

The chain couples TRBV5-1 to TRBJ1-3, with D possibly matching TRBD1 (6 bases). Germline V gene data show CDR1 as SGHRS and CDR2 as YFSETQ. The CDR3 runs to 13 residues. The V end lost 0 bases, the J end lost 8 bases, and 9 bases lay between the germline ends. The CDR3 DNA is TGCGCCAGCAGCTTGGACAGGGTGGACACCATATATTTT. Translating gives CASSLDRVDTIYF.

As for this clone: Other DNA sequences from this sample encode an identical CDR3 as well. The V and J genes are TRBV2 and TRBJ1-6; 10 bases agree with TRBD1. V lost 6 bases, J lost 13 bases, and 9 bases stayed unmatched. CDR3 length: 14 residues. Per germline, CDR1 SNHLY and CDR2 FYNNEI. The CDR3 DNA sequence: TGTGCCAGCAGCTCGGGACAGGGGATTTCCCCCCTCCACTTT. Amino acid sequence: CASSSGQGISPLHF.

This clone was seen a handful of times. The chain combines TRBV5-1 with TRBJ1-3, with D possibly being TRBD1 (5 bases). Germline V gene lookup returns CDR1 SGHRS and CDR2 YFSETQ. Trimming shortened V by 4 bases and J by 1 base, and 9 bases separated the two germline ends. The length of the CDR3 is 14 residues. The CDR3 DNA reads TGCGCCAGCAGCCCCGGGGGGTCTGGAAACACCATATATTTT. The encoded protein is CASSPGGSGNTIYF. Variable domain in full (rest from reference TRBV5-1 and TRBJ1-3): KAGVTQTPRYLIKTRGQQVTLSCSPISGHRSVSWYQQTPGQGLQFLFEYFSETQRNKGNFPGRFSGRQFSNSRSEMNVSTLELGDSALYLCASSPGGSGNTIYFGEGSWLTVV.